Detailed here is one T cell receptor (beta chain). This clonotype showed up many times. What antigen it recognizes has not been identified. One base away there is no much larger clone; base qualities are not given. This sample is part of a study of breast tumors, draining lymph nodes, adjacent tissues (dated by TCRdb to the mid-2010s). Regarding the study in general: In breast cancer patients, the study compared the TCR beta repertoires of tumor, adjacent nontumor tissue and axillary lymph nodes. The study was designed to assess the relationships and possible T-cell exchange between tumor, surrounding tissue and draining lymph node repertoires in human breast cancer. Results the study describes overall, beyond this receptor: A scenario in which most tumor T cells derive from the lymph node and then expand within tumor tissue was judged to be consistent with the data. Tumor T-cell repertoires showed less diversity than lymph node repertoires and more diversity than nontumor tissue repertoires, and tumor T-cell repertoires showed preferential V and J gene usage. Tumor and nontumor tissue repertoires were found to be significantly more similar in luminal-like than in basal-like breast cancer. Rather than being directly demonstrated, the conclusion that tumor T cells originate in lymph nodes was presented as consistent with a hypothesis.

The lymph node samples were taken from the axillary draining lymph nodes of breast cancer patients. V lost 4 bases and J lost 0 bases; the stretch between them is 9 bases long. From a lookup of the germline V gene, CDR1 and CDR2 are MGHRA and YSYEKL. The CDR3 runs 15 residues from the cysteine to the phenylalanine. The CDR3 DNA has 45 bases and is translated from base 1. Reads for this sample came from an Illumina HiSeq 2000. Multiplex PCR amplification was used to build the TCR beta chain libraries. High-throughput sequencing was used to analyze the amplified TCR beta chain products. In-frame beta chains were kept once TCRdb had trimmed the public reads at Q25 with fastp and called clones with MiXCR. Rows with one shared CDR3 protein collapse into an entry with the most common genes and DNA. Present in this sample are approximately 280,000 distinct CDR3 sequences, around 30% of which were seen just once. More than 0.85% of the sample belongs to the ten largest clones.

The rearrangement joined TRBV4-1 to TRBJ1-4; D gene: possibly TRBD1, on 6 matching bases. Sample: axillary lymph node tissue. The clonotype originates from a female donor with breast cancer. Some clones in this sample may be carry-over from other donors' samples. DNA sequence: TGCGCCAGCAGCCCCGGGACAACAACTAATGAAAAACTGTTTTTT. This yields the protein CASSPGTTTNEKLFF.